Described below is a single T cell receptor beta chain sequence and its context. Germline V gene lookup returns CDR1 KGHSH and CDR2 LQKENI. The V gene lost 1 base and the J gene lost 0 bases, with 7 bases spanning the gap. This CDR3 has 15 residues. The sample originates from a study of beta chain features in type 1 diabetes. The entirety of the isolated RNA underwent reverse transcription, so expressed TCRB transcripts were sequenced. Generated by immunoSEQ multiplex PCR, the TCRdb table keeps only in-frame clones and is missing some. The table records 250,000 to 350,000 clones, roughly 9.6% of them present only once.

Sequenced: naive CD4+ T cells from blood. The origin of this receptor is a woman aged 25 to 39 in good health. This rearrangement joins TRBV18 to TRBJ1-5, with D unresolved. The CDR3 DNA follows: TGTGCCAGCTCACCACGTGAGAATAGCAATCAGCCCCAGCATTTT. The encoded protein is CASSPRENSNQPQHF.